This TCR beta chain was recovered during a study of blood T cell repertoires in COVID-19. As processed by the authors: From reference gene primer amplification, estimates of nucleated cell counts were derived. Method: immunoSEQ multiplex PCR; TCRdb's copy keeps in-frame clones and lacks some. V and J calls and clone size are as listed in that table; D and trimming were resolved from the DNA. Of about 140,000 clones listed, more than 65% are singletons. Germline loops: CDR1 SGHDT, CDR2 YYEEEE. Trimming shortened V by 3 bases and J by 1 base, and 11 bases separated the two germline ends. CDR3 length equals 15 residues.

Source material: peripheral blood. This TCR derives from a man at least 80 years old with acute or convalescent COVID-19. The V gene is TRBV5-6, the J gene TRBJ1-5; D is perhaps TRBD1 (6 bases). The CDR3 sequence is CASSYRTDSNQPQHF. CDR3 coding DNA: TGTGCCAGCAGCTACCGGACAGACAGCAATCAGCCCCAGCATTTT.